The rows below give T cell receptor beta chains drawn from one sample of a study of PD-1 blockade in classical Hodgkin lymphoma. Using immunoSEQ multiplex PCR, the repertoire was profiled, and TCRdb retains in-frame clones only, with some absent. This repertoire shows 90,000 to 130,000 clones, about 89% found once; its top ten account for less than 20%. Here the sequenced sample was peripheral blood mononuclear cells (PBMCs), taken before the second cycle of nivolumab. These receptors were obtained from a human donor with classical Hodgkin lymphoma. Each CDR3 is given with its conserved first and last residue. D genes are given only for firm matches. Where a row states a size, it is once, few, many or the class of an expanded clone; other rows omit it.

v_call	cdr3_length	clone_size	j_call	d_call	cdr3_nt	cdr3_aa
TRBV19	16	-	TRBJ2-7	TRBD2	TGTGCCAGTAGTAGGTTAGCGGGATTACCTACCTACGAGCAGTACTTC	CASSRLAGLPTYEQYF
TRBV19	15	-	TRBJ2-1	TRBD2	TGTGCCAGTAGTGTAGTTAGCGGGGGATACAATGAGCAGTTCTTC	CASSVVSGGYNEQFF
TRBV6-6	15	-	TRBJ2-3	-	TGTGCCAGCAGACGCCCCGGGACGGGGACAGATACGCAGTATTTT	CASRRPGTGTDTQYF
TRBV7-2	15	-	TRBJ2-7	TRBD1	TGTGCCAGCAGCATAAGACAGGGTGAAATCTACGAGCAGTACTTC	CASSIRQGEIYEQYF
TRBV10-2	13	few	TRBJ1-1	-	TGCGCCAGCAGAACACAGGATTCCACTGAAGCTTTCTTT	CASRTQDSTEAFF
TRBV19	12	-	TRBJ1-5	-	TGTGCCAGTAGTATTAGCAATCAGCCCCAGCATTTT	CASSISNQPQHF
TRBV5-5	13	-	TRBJ2-2	-	TGTGCCAGCAGCTCGACTGCGGTAGGGGAGCTGTTTTTT	CASSSTAVGELFF
TRBV5-1	15	once	TRBJ2-2	TRBD1	TGCGCCAGCAGCCTCCAGACAGGGGGCACCGGGGAGCTGTTTTTT	CASSLQTGGTGELFF
TRBV5-5	13	-	TRBJ2-7	-	TGTGCCAGCAGCTGGAGTCGGGGACGCGAGCAGTACTTC	CASSWSRGREQYF
TRBV7-2	14	-	TRBJ2-5	-	TGTGCCAGCAGCAAACGGAGTAATCAAGAGACCCAGTACTTC	CASSKRSNQETQYF
TRBV4-1	15	-	TRBJ2-3	TRBD2	TGCGCCAGCAGCCTCGGGACTAGCTACACAGATACGCAGTATTTT	CASSLGTSYTDTQYF
TRBV4-1	12	once	TRBJ1-1	-	TGCGCCAGCAGAACAGGGAGTACTGAAGCTTTCTTT	CASRTGSTEAFF
TRBV5-1	17	-	TRBJ2-7	TRBD1	TGCGCCAGCAGCTTTGGCGGACAGGGTTTCGGTCAATACGAGCAGTACTTC	CASSFGGQGFGQYEQYF
TRBV28	19	-	TRBJ1-3	-	TGTGCCAGCAGTTTAACCCCAACGCGAATTGGGTACTCTGGAAACACCATATATTTT	CASSLTPTRIGYSGNTIYF
TRBV15	15	-	TRBJ1-2	TRBD1	TGTGCCACCAGCAGACCAGGACAGGGGGAGGAAGGCTACACCTTC	CATSRPGQGEEGYTF
TRBV4-3	17	-	TRBJ2-3	TRBD1	TGCGCCAGCAGCCAAACCTCCGGGACAGTAAGCACAGATACGCAGTATTTT	CASSQTSGTVSTDTQYF
TRBV25-1	14	-	TRBJ2-3	-	TGTGCCAGCAGCCCACCAGCATTCGGGGATACGCAGTATTTT	CASSPPAFGDTQYF
TRBV5-3	14	-	TRBJ1-3	-	TGTGCCAGAAGCTTCAGGGTTTTTACAACTATCGGATATTTT	CARSFRVFTTIGYF
TRBV5-6	15	-	TRBJ1-4	-	TGTGCCAGCAGCGGGACTTCTGCAACTAATGAAAAACTGTTTTTT	CASSGTSATNEKLFF
TRBV27	13	-	TRBJ1-1	-	TGTGCCAGCAGGGCGGGATTCAACACTGAAGCTTTCTTT	CASRAGFNTEAFF
TRBV2	13	-	TRBJ1-3	-	TGTGCCAGCAGTGGGGGGGGCTGGAACACCATATATTTT	CASSGGGWNTIYF
TRBV9	15	once	TRBJ2-1	-	TGTGCCAGCAGCGTAGAACGGGACTCCTACAATGAGCAGTTCTTC	CASSVERDSYNEQFF
TRBV4-3	16	-	TRBJ2-1	-	TGCGCCAGCAGCCAAGTTCGGGGGTTAAGAAACAATGAGCAGTTCTTC	CASSQVRGLRNNEQFF
TRBV11-2	13	-	TRBJ1-2	-	TGTGCCAGCAGCTTAGCAGCAGGCAACGGCTACACCTTC	CASSLAAGNGYTF
TRBV27	13	-	TRBJ2-7	-	TGTGCCAGCAGCGTGGGAATTCTCGGCGAGCAGTACTTC	CASSVGILGEQYF
TRBV10-3	15	-	TRBJ2-5	TRBD1	TGTGCCATAAGCGGGTCGGACAGGGGGCAAGAGACCCAGTACTTC	CAISGSDRGQETQYF
TRBV19	14	-	TRBJ2-2	TRBD1	TGTGCCAGTAGAACAGGGGGCAACACCGGGGAGCTGTTTTTT	CASRTGGNTGELFF
TRBV18	14	-	TRBJ2-1	-	TGTGCCAGCTCACAAACCGGGACCACCAATGAGCAGTTCTTC	CASSQTGTTNEQFF
TRBV6-5	13	-	TRBJ1-2	-	TGTGCCAGCAGTTTACATACTAACTATGGCTACACCTTC	CASSLHTNYGYTF
TRBV20-1	11	-	TRBJ2-3	-	TGCAGTCCATATAAGGGAGATACGCAGTATTTT	CSPYKGDTQYF
TRBV5-6	15	-	TRBJ2-7	-	TGTGCCAGCAGCCTGAACCCAGGACAAGCCTACGAGCAGTACTTC	CASSLNPGQAYEQYF
TRBV14	15	-	TRBJ2-5	-	TGTGCCAGCAGCCGTAACGACTACCTCCAAGAGACCCAGTACTTC	CASSRNDYLQETQYF
TRBV6-4	15	-	TRBJ1-2	TRBD1	TGTGCCAGCACTCCGGAGACAGGGCCTAACTATGGCTACACCTTC	CASTPETGPNYGYTF
TRBV7-2	18	-	TRBJ1-2	-	TGTGCCAGCAGCTTAGCAGGGCTGTTGTCCACAGCGCGCGCTGGCTACACCTTC	CASSLAGLLSTARAGYTF
TRBV19	13	once	TRBJ2-7	-	TGTGCCAGTCGGGACCTGAGCTCCTACGAGCAGTACTTC	CASRDLSSYEQYF
TRBV12-5	19	once	TRBJ2-7	TRBD2	TGTGCTAGTGGTTTCGGACTAGCGGGAGGTCGAAGCAAGCTCTACGAGCAGTACTTC	CASGFGLAGGRSKLYEQYF
TRBV13	14	-	TRBJ2-2	-	TGTGCCAGCAGTATCCGACTTGAGACCGGGGAGCTGTTTTTT	CASSIRLETGELFF
TRBV7-2	11	-	TRBJ1-2	-	TGTGCCAGCAGCTTAAGGGATGGCTACACCTTC	CASSLRDGYTF
TRBV7-9	14	-	TRBJ1-1	-	TGTGCCAGCGTAGGACAGTGGGACTATACTGAAGCTTTCTTT	CASVGQWDYTEAFF
TRBV30	13	-	TRBJ1-6	-	TGTGCCTGGAGTACGACAGGCAATTCACCCCTCCACTTT	CAWSTTGNSPLHF
TRBV4-1	17	-	TRBJ1-2	TRBD1	TGCGCCAGCAGCCCTCTCCCCCACCCACAGGGGAACTATGGCTACACCTTC	CASSPLPHPQGNYGYTF
TRBV10-2	19	-	TRBJ2-3	TRBD1	TGCGCCAGCAGTGAGTCGCCCTTGGGCAGGGGGCATGAGGCAGATACGCAGTATTTT	CASSESPLGRGHEADTQYF
TRBV7-9	15	-	TRBJ2-2	-	TGTGCCAGCAGCCTTGGGCCGTGGGAGACCGGGGAGCTGTTTTTT	CASSLGPWETGELFF
TRBV6-6	16	-	TRBJ2-2	-	TGTGCCAGCAGTTACACCGAAGCAACCTACACCGGGGAGCTGTTTTTT	CASSYTEATYTGELFF
TRBV9	15	-	TRBJ2-5	TRBD1	TGTGCCAGCAACCGGAGAGGGGACAGACAAGAGACCCAGTACTTC	CASNRRGDRQETQYF
TRBV30	12	once	TRBJ2-3	-	TGTGCCTGGGGTCTCCTCACAGATACGCAGTATTTT	CAWGLLTDTQYF
TRBV5-1	14	-	TRBJ1-1	-	TGCGCCAGCAGCAACGGTCCAGGAGGGACTGAAGCTTTCTTT	CASSNGPGGTEAFF
TRBV6-1	13	-	TRBJ1-5	-	TGTGCCAGCAGGATAGGGGGGGGCCAGCCCCAGCATTTT	CASRIGGGQPQHF
TRBV25-1	15	-	TRBJ2-3	TRBD1	TGTGCCAGCAGTGCCCGGACAGGGGGCGCGGATACGCAGTATTTT	CASSARTGGADTQYF
TRBV7-6	15	-	TRBJ2-7	TRBD1	TGTGCCAGCAGCGCAGGGACAGGGGGTACCTACGAGCAGTACTTC	CASSAGTGGTYEQYF